The 2 T cell receptor beta chains listed next were all sequenced from one sample in a study of control samples from healthy donors and cancer patients. The method was immunoSEQ multiplex PCR; TCRdb's version includes in-frame clones alone and lacks a portion of them. Altogether tens of thousands of clones are present, more than 75% being singletons, with the ten largest covering roughly 15%. Sequencing was done on a sample of blood. These receptors were obtained from a man between 45 and 60 years old in good health.

V and J are TRBV18 and TRBJ1-3; D unresolved. With 5 bases removed from V and 0 bases from J, the gap between germline ends came to 8 bases. There are 14 residues in the CDR3. The V gene's germline CDR1 is KGHSH and CDR2 LQKENI. CDR3 bases: TGTGCCAGCTCAACCCAAAGCTCTGGAAACACCATATATTTT. Protein product: CASSTQSSGNTIYF.

The chain is built from TRBV5-1 and TRBJ2-1, with TRBD2 matching over 11 bases. CDR3 length: 16 amino acids. J lost 9 bases, V lost 0 bases, and 8 bases had no gene match. The germline V gene encodes CDR1 SGHRS and CDR2 YFSETQ. Written as DNA, the CDR3 is TGCGCCAGCAGCTTGGCCCCTAGCGGGAGGTTGAGTGAGCAGTTCTTC. Its translation is CASSLAPSGRLSEQFF. Together with reference TRBV5-1 and TRBJ2-1, the CDR3 gives the full variable domain: KAGVTQTPRYLIKTRGQQVTLSCSPISGHRSVSWYQQTPGQGLQFLFEYFSETQRNKGNFPGRFSGRQFSNSRSEMNVSTLELGDSALYLCASSLAPSGRLSEQFFGPGTRLTVL.